Each of the 25 T cell receptor beta chains below was sequenced from the same sample in a study of blood T cell repertoires in COVID-19. Clones were sequenced by immunoSEQ multiplex PCR, and TCRdb holds only the in-frame ones, with some missing. The top ten clones hold approximately 9% of a sample with roughly 200,000 clones, 83% of them seen once. Material for sequencing was peripheral blood. The receptors come from a man aged 40-49 years with active or convalescent COVID-19.

As regards this clone: The sample carries other DNA sequences with the same CDR3. V gene TRBV27 combines with J gene TRBJ1-2; a possible D gene is TRBD1 (5 bases). Germline V gene lookup returns CDR1 MNHEY and CDR2 SMNVEV (reference sequence). The V end lost 3 bases, the J end lost 2 bases, and 10 bases lay between the germline ends. The CDR3 contains 14 residues. The chain's CDR3 is CASSLRGGNYGYTF. CDR3 in DNA: TGTGCCAGCAGTTTGCGGGGGGGGAACTATGGCTACACCTTC.

This clone has at least ten counts. The chain recombines TRBV9 with TRBJ2-1, with 7 positions matching TRBD1. Germline V gives CDR1 SGDLS, CDR2 YYNGEE. V was pared by 4 bases and J by 5 bases, with 9 bases of the junction left unmatched. This CDR3 has 15 residues. CDR3 DNA: TGTGCCAGCAGCCCAAGGACAGGATACAACAATGAGCAGTTCTTC. Translation: CASSPRTGYNNEQFF.

DNA for the CDR3: TGTGCCAGCAGCTGGCTCGGACAAGATACGCAGTATTTT. It is translated as CASSWLGQDTQYF. The chain carries TRBV7-8 and TRBJ2-3; perhaps TRBD1 as D (5 bases). Germline V gene sequence: CDR1 SGHVS, CDR2 FQNEAQ. V was pared by 4 bases and J by 5 bases, with 10 bases between. This CDR3 contains 13 residues.

V is TRBV5-5 and J is TRBJ2-7, with 8 positions matching TRBD1. This CDR3 is 15 amino acids long. Trimming cost V 4 bases and J 0 bases; bases outside gene matches: 6. Germline V CDR1 and CDR2: SGHKS, YYEKEE (reference sequence). This CDR3 is CASSLDRVSSYEQYF. In DNA, the CDR3 is TGTGCCAGCAGCCTGGACAGGGTGAGCTCCTACGAGCAGTACTTC. Looking up the rest from reference TRBV5-5 and TRBJ2-7 gives the full variable domain: DAGVTQSPTHLIKTRGQQVTLRCSPISGHKSVSWYQQVLGQGPQFIFQYYEKEERGRGNFPDRFSARQFPNYSSELNVNALLLGDSALYLCASSLDRVSSYEQYFGPGTRLTVT.

This clone was picked up a small number of times. This sequence joins TRBV6-5 and TRBJ1-5, with 8 nucleotides matching TRBD1. V lost 4 bases to trimming and J lost 3 bases; unmatched junction nucleotides: 2. The CDR3 extends over 14 amino acids. The germline V gene encodes CDR1 MNHEY and CDR2 SVGAGI. CDR3: CASSSTGVNQPQHF. DNA of the CDR3: TGTGCCAGCAGTTCGACAGGGGTCAATCAGCCCCAGCATTTT.

The V and J genes are TRBV11-3 and TRBJ2-5; 10 bases align to TRBD1. Germline V gene data show CDR1 as SGHNT and CDR2 as YENEEA. The CDR3 length is 14 residues. V gave up 5 bases and J gave up 4 bases; unmatched junction bases: 4. The CDR3, as DNA: TGTGCCAGCAGCCCGGGACAGGGGATAGAGACCCAGTACTTC. Encoded protein: CASSPGQGIETQYF.

This clone appeared once. This chain connects TRBV10-1 to TRBJ2-3; the match to TRBD2 covers 9 bases. This CDR3 comprises 15 residues. The germline V gene encodes CDR1 WNHNN and CDR2 SYGVQD (reference sequence). V gave up 3 bases and J gave up 3 bases; unmatched junction bases: 4. The CDR3 DNA sequence: TGCGCCAGCAGTGATGCGGGAGGGCCGACAGATACGCAGTATTTT. This encodes CASSDAGGPTDTQYF.

This chain uses TRBV3-1 (or the pseudogene TRBV3-2) with TRBJ2-7; D may be TRBD2 (5 bases). Looked up from germline, CDR1 is LGHDT and CDR2 is YNNKEL (reference sequence). The germline V and J ends were trimmed by 2 bases and 7 bases, with 18 bases remaining between them. The CDR3 totals 15 residues. The DNA for the CDR3 is TGTGCCAGCAGCCAACTGAGCGGAGCCCCCCGGGAGCAGTACTTC. Encoded protein: CASSQLSGAPREQYF.

The rearrangement joins TRBV7-2 to TRBJ2-5; 8 bases agree with TRBD1. Germline V gives CDR1 SGHTA, CDR2 FQGNSA. This CDR3 contains 14 residues. The trim removed 3 bases at V and 5 bases at J, leaving 5 bases unmatched. The CDR3 DNA reads as TGTGCCAGCAGCTTCCAGGGGGCGTCTGAGACCCAGTACTTC. This gives the protein CASSFQGASETQYF.

The chain has TRBV24-1 and TRBJ2-1; a possible D gene is TRBD2 (5 bases). Germline V lookup: CDR1 KGHDR, CDR2 SFDVKD. Trimming cost V 9 bases and J 10 bases, with 12 bases left between them. There are 11 residues in the CDR3. The DNA of the CDR3 is TGTGCCACCGGCGCACGCGGGGAGCAGTTCTTC. It is translated as CATGARGEQFF.

The gene calls are TRBV29-1 and TRBJ1-2, with a weak D call TRBD1 (5 bases). Trimming took off 7 bases at V and 6 bases at J, with 18 bases between the two ends. The CDR3 is 13 amino acids. Germline values: CDR1 SQVTM, CDR2 ANQGSEA. The CDR3 reads CSGGEGRGNGYTF. The CDR3 region has the DNA TGCAGCGGGGGCGAGGGGAGGGGAAATGGCTACACCTTC.

The V call is TRBV6-5, the J call TRBJ2-1, with 8 nucleotides matching TRBD2. Germline values: CDR1 MNHEY, CDR2 SVGAGI. The length of the CDR3 is 15 residues. The J segment lost 3 bases and the V segment lost 6 bases, leaving 7 bases of the junction unmatched. The CDR3 coding sequence is TGTGCCAGCAGGCCCGCGGGGGGTAGCTACAATGAGCAGTTCTTC. Its translation: CASRPAGGSYNEQFF.

This rearrangement joins TRBV3-1 (or the pseudogene TRBV3-2) to TRBJ2-3, with 11 positions matching TRBD2. The germline CDR1 and CDR2 sequences are LGHDT and YNNKEL (reference sequence). Germline trimming cut 0 bases from V and 0 bases from J; bases unmatched to any gene: 8. The CDR3 has 19 amino acids. The CDR3 reads CASSQDRLAGGYSTDTQYF. DNA for the CDR3: TGTGCCAGCAGCCAAGATAGGCTAGCGGGAGGATATAGCACAGATACGCAGTATTTT.

This clone is a singleton in its sample. The chain carries TRBV3-1 (or the pseudogene TRBV3-2) and TRBJ1-2; a weak D match, TRBD1 (6 bases). Germline assignment: CDR1 LGHDT and CDR2 YNNKEL (reference sequence). CDR3 size: 13 residues. V lost 4 bases, J lost 5 bases, and 11 bases lay in between. The CDR3 sequence is CASSLGARYGYTF. The CDR3 coding sequence is TGTGCCAGCAGCCTGGGGGCTAGATATGGCTACACCTTC.

This chain joins TRBV5-1 and TRBJ2-7; D gene unclear. Deletions cut 7 bases from V and 1 base from J, with 12 bases between. The CDR3 consists of 13 residues. CDR1 is SGHRS and CDR2 is YFSETQ in the germline V gene. The CDR3 reads CASRDDMSYEQYF. The CDR3 DNA is TGCGCCAGCCGCGACGACATGTCCTACGAGCAGTACTTC.

The chain has TRBV14 and TRBJ1-1, with D possibly matching TRBD1 (5 bases). The germline CDR1 and CDR2 sequences are SGHDN and FVKESK. The CDR3 has 16 residues. V was trimmed by 4 bases and J by 2 bases, leaving 17 bases between them. Here the CDR3 DNA reads TGTGCCAGCAGCCGCCAAGGGGAGGGCCCCAACACTGAAGCTTTCTTT. This encodes CASSRQGEGPNTEAFF. The whole variable domain, filled in from reference TRBV14 and TRBJ1-1, reads EAGVTQFPSHSVIEKGQTVTLRCDPISGHDNLYWYRRVMGKEIKFLLHFVKESKQDESGMPNNRFLAERTGGTYSTLKVQPAELEDSGVYFCASSRQGEGPNTEAFFGQGTRLTVV.

This chain joins TRBV30 and TRBJ2-4; the D gene is possibly TRBD2 (6 bases). The CDR3 totals 15 residues. V gave up 0 bases and J gave up 1 base, with 10 bases separating them. Germline CDR1 and CDR2: GTSNPN and SVGIG (reference sequence). The CDR3 bases are TGTGCCTGGAGTGTACGGGGGTTTGCCAAAAACATTCAGTACTTC. It codes for CAWSVRGFAKNIQYF.

This chain uses TRBV4-1 with TRBJ2-5, with 12 bases lining up with TRBD2. Losses at the gene ends were 2 bases for V and 5 bases for J; bases not matched to a gene: 6. CDR3 length: 16 amino acids. Germline CDR1 reads MGHRA; CDR2 reads YSYEKL. The chain's CDR3 is CASSQPPGTSGETQYF. The CDR3 nucleotides read TGCGCCAGCAGCCAACCTCCCGGGACTAGCGGGGAGACCCAGTACTTC.

V usage is TRBV10-3 and J usage is TRBJ2-5; 7 nucleotides match TRBD2. V was pared by 6 bases and J by 4 bases, with 5 bases of the junction left unmatched. From germline, CDR1 is ENHRY and CDR2 SYGVKD. The CDR3 extends over 13 amino acids. The CDR3 DNA reads as TGTGCCATCAGCACTAGCGAGCGAGAGACCCAGTACTTC. It is translated as CAISTSERETQYF.

The V and J genes are TRBV9 and TRBJ1-3, with D perhaps matching TRBD1 (5 bases). The germline gives CDR1 SGDLS, CDR2 YYNGEE. The CDR3 has 14 amino acids. V shed 3 bases and J shed 3 bases, with 10 bases lying between them. As DNA, the CDR3 is TGTGCCAGCAGCGCGGGGACTAATGGAAACACCATATATTTT. Its protein is CASSAGTNGNTIYF.

As regards this clone: This sample includes further DNA sequences coding for the same CDR3. The chain combines TRBV19 with TRBJ2-7; a weak D match, TRBD2 (5 bases). V gave up 5 bases and J gave up 0 bases, with 14 bases separating them. CDR1 is LNHDA, CDR2 SQIVND, per germline (reference sequence). This CDR3 has 15 residues. CDR3 residues: CASSSSSGRSYEQYF. The CDR3 DNA sequence: TGTGCCAGTAGTTCATCGAGCGGACGCTCCTACGAGCAGTACTTC.

V usage is TRBV18 and J usage is TRBJ2-3, with unresolved D. The germline V gene encodes CDR1 KGHSH and CDR2 LQKENI. V lost 0 bases and J lost 6, with 13 bases in between. The CDR3 extends over 15 amino acids. The CDR3 bases are TGTGCCAGCTCACCACCGGGCAGGTCAGAGGATACGCAGTATTTT. As protein: CASSPPGRSEDTQYF. Using reference TRBV18 and TRBJ2-3 for the parts outside the CDR3, the full variable domain is NAGVMQNPRHLVRRRGQEARLRCSPMKGHSHVYWYRQLPEEGLKFMVYLQKENIIDESGMPKERFSAEFPKEGPSILRIQQVVRGDSAAYFCASSPPGRSEDTQYFGPGTRLTVL.

The chain employs TRBV5-1 and TRBJ2-3, with TRBD1 identical over 12 bases. V trimming: 4 bases; J trimming: 5 bases; junction bases outside the gene matches: 5. CDR1 and CDR2 from the germline V gene are SGHRS and YFSETQ. The CDR3 is 15 residues long. The CDR3 DNA sequence: TGCGCCAGCAGCCTAGGGACAGGGGGCCAAGATACGCAGTATTTT. Encoded protein: CASSLGTGGQDTQYF.

This sequence joins TRBV5-1 and TRBJ2-5; 7 nucleotides align to TRBD2. Trimming at V came to 4 bases and at J to 0 bases, leaving 6 bases not matched to a gene. CDR3 length equals 15 residues. The germline gives CDR1 SGHRS, CDR2 YFSETQ. The CDR3 DNA reads TGCGCCAGCAGCCATCAAGCGGGGCACCAAGAGACCCAGTACTTC. Its protein product is CASSHQAGHQETQYF.

This clone was picked up a small number of times. This chain links TRBV10-3 with TRBJ2-3, with 9 bases matching TRBD2. The germline V gene encodes CDR1 ENHRY and CDR2 SYGVKD. V dropped 5 bases and J dropped 1; count of bases not matched to a gene: 13. This CDR3 contains 18 residues. The CDR3 region is CAISLTSGSSPGTDTQYF. CDR3 DNA: TGTGCCATCAGTTTGACTAGCGGATCCTCCCCCGGCACAGATACGCAGTATTTT.